Listed below are T cell receptor beta chains from one sample, sequenced in a study of tumor-infiltrating lymphocytes in localized non-small cell lung cancer. Generated by immunoSEQ multiplex PCR, the TCRdb table keeps only in-frame clones and is missing some. The data show about 16,000 clones, approximately 79% seen once. Sequenced material: lung tumor tissue. Receptor source: a human donor with non-small cell lung cancer. The CDR3 runs from the conserved cysteine through the conserved F or W.

CDR3 protein: CASSVYTDTQYF; V gene: TRBV6-1
CDR3 protein: CASSKSRGGVYEQYF; V gene: TRBV21-1
CDR3 protein: CASRRQSVVSLGGANVLTF; V gene: TRBV28
CDR3 protein: CASSAGDSRTQQYF; V gene: TRBV7-2
CDR3 protein: CASSLGSLEAFF; V gene: TRBV5-6
CDR3 protein: CATGTGVDGYTF; V gene: TRBV6-5
CDR3 protein: CASSLQGLEQYF; V gene: TRBV5-6
CDR3 protein: CASSLKAGGELFF; V gene: TRBV7-6
CDR3 protein: CASSVDLGRRSTGELFF; V gene: TRBV9
CDR3 protein: CASSLKWGEQYF; V gene: TRBV5-6
CDR3 protein: CASSPRGATNEKLFF; V gene: TRBV5-8
CDR3 protein: CASSVGAEPRYEQYF; V gene: TRBV9
CDR3 protein: CASRRGSSGANVLTF; V gene: TRBV28